This T cell receptor (beta chain) was found in a study of blood T cell repertoires in COVID-19. Looking at the study overall: The United States, Italy and Spain were the sources of the acute and convalescent COVID-19 samples.

Under the authors' procedure: Amplified reference gene primers provided the basis for estimating nucleated cell counts. The table came from immunoSEQ multiplex PCR; TCRdb's copy has only in-frame clones and leaves some out. The V and J calls and clone size are taken from that table; D and trimming were inferred from the DNA. This sample yields a few hundred thousand clones, of which around 89% are seen a single time; roughly 1.2% belongs to the top ten. Individuals drawn from some 25 US areas were about 18 to 90 years old. Self-reported history from a screening survey and questionnaire set each donor's cohort. CDR3 length equals 14 residues. Trimming took 4 bases from V and 4 from J, leaving 10 bases between them. Germline assignment: CDR1 SEHNR and CDR2 FQNEAQ (reference sequence).

The chain uses TRBV7-9 and TRBJ1-4; the D gene is possibly TRBD1 (6 bases). This receptor was taken from a woman in her late teens or twenties who had recovered from COVID-19. What was sequenced was PBMCs or T cells enriched from blood (not recorded which). Written as DNA, the CDR3 is TGTGCCAGCAGCTCAGGACAGTTTAATGAAAAACTGTTTTTT. As protein: CASSSGQFNEKLFF. Full variable domain (missing parts from reference TRBV7-9 and TRBJ1-4): DTGVSQNPRHKITKRGQNVTFRCDPISEHNRLYWYRQTLGQGPEFLTYFQNEAQLEKSRLLSDRFSAERPKGSFSTLEIQRTEQGDSAMYLCASSSGQFNEKLFFGSGTQLSVL.